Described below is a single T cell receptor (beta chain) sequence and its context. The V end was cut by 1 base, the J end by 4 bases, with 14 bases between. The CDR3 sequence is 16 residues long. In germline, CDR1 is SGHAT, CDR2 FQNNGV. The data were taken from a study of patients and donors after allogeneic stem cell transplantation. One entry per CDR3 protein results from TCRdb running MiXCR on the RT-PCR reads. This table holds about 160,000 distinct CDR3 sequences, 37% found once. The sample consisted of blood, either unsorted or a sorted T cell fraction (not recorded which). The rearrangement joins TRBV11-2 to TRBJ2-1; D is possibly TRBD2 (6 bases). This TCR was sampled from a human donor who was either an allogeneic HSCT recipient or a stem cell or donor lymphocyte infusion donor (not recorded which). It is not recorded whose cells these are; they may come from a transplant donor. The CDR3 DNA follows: TGTGCCAGCAGCTTAGTGGAGGGTAGGCCTTACAATGAGCAGTTCTTC. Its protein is CASSLVEGRPYNEQFF.